Given below is one T cell receptor beta chain in context. In the original workflow: Reference gene primer amplification gave estimated nucleated cell counts. Produced via immunoSEQ multiplex PCR; TCRdb's table is partial and in-frame only. V, J and clone size were drawn from that table, and D and trimming were deduced from the DNA. The sample carries around 43,000 clones, 88% recorded once. These data come from a study of blood T cell repertoires in COVID-19. Study information: Italy, Spain and the United States were the sources of the convalescent and acute COVID-19 samples. Sources were T cells, B-cell-depleted T cells, or PBMCs; the material itself was cDNA or gDNA.

The receptor's source is a woman between 65 and 79 years old with acute or convalescent COVID-19. Sequencing used peripheral blood.

CDR3 sequence reads: CASSQVDRGGGYTF. In DNA, the CDR3 is TGTGCCAGCAGCCAAGTGGACAGGGGCGGTGGCTACACCTTC. The gene calls are TRBV3-1 (or the pseudogene TRBV3-2) and TRBJ1-2, with TRBD1 identical over 9 bases. Germline assignment: CDR1 LGHDT and CDR2 YNNKEL (reference sequence). This CDR3 is built from 14 residues. The junction had 4 bases not matched to a gene; V was cut back by 1 base and J by 7 bases.